This passage covers 15 T cell receptor beta chains from one sample sequenced in a study of CD8+ T cells in alopecia areata. Treatment defined: oral pan-JAK inhibitor, 5-10 mg twice daily. Isolated RNA was reverse transcribed into cDNA used as the sequencing template. Sequencing was performed with immunoSEQ multiplex PCR; in TCRdb, only in-frame clones are kept and a portion is missing. The sample comprises about 160,000 clones, about three fifths of which are singletons, and approximately 0.9% rests with the top ten. The material sequenced was CD4+ T cells sorted from blood, taken at week 4, from a patient treated with tofacitinib. These receptors were obtained from a human donor with alopecia areata.

The V gene is TRBV7-2, the J gene TRBJ2-7, with a tentative D call TRBD1 (7 bases). In germline, CDR1 is SGHTA, CDR2 FQGNSA. V gave up 1 base and J gave up 6 bases, with 19 bases separating them. The CDR3 consists of 16 residues. In nucleotides, the CDR3 is TGTGCCAGCAGCTTAGAGACAGGGAGGTATATTGGCGAGCAGTACTTC. Protein: CASSLETGRYIGEQYF.

As DNA, the CDR3 is TGTGCCAGCAGCAAAACCGGTTTAGCCAAAAACATTCAGTACTTC. Translating gives CASSKTGLAKNIQYF. This chain joins TRBV21-1 and TRBJ2-4; no DNA check was done on the table's D call, TRBD2. TRBV21-1 is a recognized pseudogene. This CDR3 region has 15 residues.

This clone was observed a handful of times. This sample includes further DNA sequences coding for the same CDR3. The gene calls are TRBV29-1 and TRBJ2-5; D gene ambiguous. Germline assignment: CDR1 SQVTM and CDR2 ANQGSEA. Trimming shortened V by 1 base and J by 5 bases, and 11 bases separated the two germline ends. The CDR3 totals 13 residues. The CDR3 nucleotides read TGCAGCGTTGAAGTAGTTGTGGGTGAGACCCAGTACTTC. Its protein is CSVEVVVGETQYF.

The gene calls are TRBV5-4 and TRBJ1-4; TRBD1 matches at 7 bases. The CDR3 is 15 amino acids. Germline loops: CDR1 SGHNT, CDR2 YYREEE (reference sequence). Trimming took 3 bases from V and 1 from J; bases not matched to a gene: 3. The CDR3 region is CASSSNRGTNEKLFF. As DNA, the CDR3 is TGTGCCAGCAGCTCCAACAGGGGAACTAATGAAAAACTGTTTTTT.

The J gene is TRBJ1-2, the V gene TRBV29-1, with unresolved D. The V end was cut by 5 bases, the J end by 8 bases, with 21 bases between. The CDR3 sequence is 14 residues long. Germline CDR1 SQVTM, CDR2 ANQGSEA. CDR3: CSVFEVDLGWGYTF. The CDR3 DNA reads as TGCAGCGTTTTTGAAGTTGATTTAGGTTGGGGCTACACCTTC. Looking up the rest from reference TRBV29-1 and TRBJ1-2 gives the full variable domain: SAVISQKPSRDICQRGTSLTIQCQVDSQVTMMFWYRQQPGQSLTLIATANQGSEATYESGFVIDKFPISRPNLTFSTLTVSNMSPEDSSIYLCSVFEVDLGWGYTFGSGTRLTVV.

This rearrangement joins TRBV30 to TRBJ1-1; D is unresolved. The germline V gene encodes CDR1 GTSNPN and CDR2 SVGIG (reference sequence). The CDR3 totals 13 residues. V lost 0 bases to trimming and J lost 3 bases, with 8 bases between them. The CDR3 protein is CAWSVLYYTEAFF. The DNA for the CDR3 is TGTGCCTGGAGTGTACTATATTACACTGAAGCTTTCTTT.

This clone was recorded a few times. The chain uses TRBV29-1 and TRBJ1-1; no definite D call. There are 12 residues in the CDR3. CDR1 and CDR2 from the germline V gene are SQVTM and ANQGSEA. With 5 bases removed from V and 1 base from J, the gap between germline ends came to 8 bases. The CDR3 loop is CSVSHPNTEAFF. CDR3 DNA: TGCAGCGTTAGCCATCCGAACACTGAAGCTTTCTTT. The full variable domain, completed using reference TRBV29-1 and TRBJ1-1, is SAVISQKPSRDICQRGTSLTIQCQVDSQVTMMFWYRQQPGQSLTLIATANQGSEATYESGFVIDKFPISRPNLTFSTLTVSNMSPEDSSIYLCSVSHPNTEAFFGQGTRLTVV.

For the CDR3, the DNA is TGTGCCAGCAGCTTGACAGGGGCGGGTGAAGCTTTCTTT. Its translation is CASSLTGAGEAFF. The chain has TRBV5-4 and TRBJ1-1, with 7 positions matching TRBD1. The CDR3 covers 13 residues. Germline V gene sequence: CDR1 SGHNT, CDR2 YYREEE (reference sequence). Unmatched junction bases numbered 4, after V lost 1 base and J lost 7 bases.

V gene TRBV7-9 combines with J gene TRBJ1-6, with TRBD1 matching over 9 bases. The CDR3 length is 15 residues. The trim removed 5 bases at V and 6 bases at J, leaving 5 bases unmatched. Germline V gives CDR1 SEHNR, CDR2 FQNEAQ (reference sequence). This chain's CDR3 is CASSPPGQGNSPLHF. Here the CDR3 DNA reads TGTGCCAGCAGCCCCCCGGGACAGGGTAATTCACCCCTCCACTTT.

CDR3 in amino acids: CASSVGYGYTF. The CDR3 DNA reads as TGTGCCAGCAGCGTAGGTTATGGCTACACCTTC. The genes are TRBV14 and TRBJ1-2; no definite D call. CDR3 length equals 11 residues. The ends were cut back, 5 bases at V and 5 bases at J, with 6 bases in the middle. The germline V gene encodes CDR1 SGHDN and CDR2 FVKESK.

A single count supports this clone. V gene TRBV5-1 combines with J gene TRBJ2-4, with D possibly being TRBD1 (6 bases). Germline lookup yields CDR1 SGHRS and CDR2 YFSETQ. There are 15 residues in the CDR3. Deletions cut 3 bases from V and 3 bases from J, with 13 bases between. The CDR3 reads CASSSTGPLKNIQYF. DNA for the CDR3: TGCGCCAGCAGCTCCACAGGGCCCCTCAAAAACATTCAGTACTTC.

J is TRBJ1-1 and V is TRBV29-1; D gene ambiguous. Trimming shortened V by 6 bases and J by 3 bases, and 14 bases separated the two germline ends. The V gene's germline CDR1 is SQVTM and CDR2 ANQGSEA. The CDR3 totals 13 residues. The CDR3 protein is CSVLPRVDTEAFF. The CDR3 region has the DNA TGCAGCGTCCTTCCGAGGGTTGACACTGAAGCTTTCTTT.

About this clone itself: At one boundary the junction diverges from the germline segment, which might be a read error. The chain links TRBV30 to TRBJ2-1, with TRBD1 matching over 8 bases. This CDR3 contains 13 residues. Germline V gene lookup returns CDR1 GTSNPN and CDR2 SVGIG (reference sequence). The CDR3 is CARSQTGVHEQFF. The CDR3, as DNA: TGTGCCCGGAGCCAGACAGGGGTGCATGAGCAGTTCTTC.

The chain couples TRBV6-5 to TRBJ2-3, with TRBD2 identical over 7 bases. This CDR3 has 15 residues. The V gene end was trimmed by 11 bases and the J gene end by 5 bases; junction bases not matched to a gene: 16. Germline loops: CDR1 MNHEY, CDR2 SVGAGI. The CDR3 sequence: CAVAGLNVGLDTQYF. In nucleotides, the CDR3 is TGTGCCGTAGCGGGCCTCAACGTTGGGTTAGATACGCAGTATTTT.

This clone was seen a few times. The chain joins TRBV29-1 to TRBJ1-2, with D hard to call. The CDR3 totals 10 residues. Deletions cut 7 bases from V and 8 bases from J, with 11 bases between. CDR1 SQVTM and CDR2 ANQGSEA come from the germline V gene. CDR3 region: CSALGEGYTF. The CDR3 DNA follows: TGCAGCGCCCTCGGGGAAGGCTACACCTTC.